The text below deals with one T cell receptor (beta chain). Its cognate antigen has yet to be identified. No base quality values were provided; no much bigger clone lies one nucleotide off. The data derive from a study of blood T cell repertoires in COVID-19 (dated by TCRdb to the early 2020s). Study-wide context: The collaborator samples originated in the United States, Italy and Spain and spanned the acute and convalescent phases of COVID-19. The prospective study material was composed of cDNA or gDNA derived from T cells, B-cell-depleted T cells, or PBMCs. Subjects who had been exposed to COVID-19, were actively infected with it, or had recovered from it provided the deeply sampled blood TCRbeta repertoires that made up the dataset. The repertoires were made available in a free public database intended to serve as a resource for research on the immune response to SARS-CoV-2. The samples were drawn from two sources: the first 160 participants of the ongoing ImmuneRACE study, and 1,200 or so subjects contributed by 6 global collaborators. Sample metadata almost always included a de-identified subject ID, COVID-19 status, age in years and sex. Where available, HLA class I and class II types were taken from metadata supplied by the sample provider and were not determined by assay-based typing.

One collaborating source in Seattle enrolled patients while the patients were actively infected and followed the patients over time throughout the course of disease. Whole blood was collected in K2EDTA tubes by collaborating institutions according to the institutions' own protocols. For TCRbeta analysis, collaborators shipped samples as frozen whole blood, isolated PBMCs, or DNA extracted from either of those sample types. The germline V end is reduced by 7 bases and the J end by 4 bases; junction bases left unmatched: 9. Including cysteine and phenylalanine, the CDR3 has 14 amino acids. The kept DNA is CDR3 alone, 42 bases in frame from the first base. CDR1 is given as LNHDA and CDR2 as SQIVND, both from the germline V gene (reference sequence). What the research found in general, with its limitations: The quantity of clinical and demographic metadata differed by source and by participant and was supplied without curation.

TCRbeta CDR3 regions were amplified from genomic DNA by means of the immunoSEQ Assay, a bias-controlled multiplex PCR. The paper's processing steps were these. Nucleated cell counts per sample were estimated from amplification of reference gene primers within the assay. To quantify the absolute abundance of each unique TCRbeta CDR3 rearrangement, sequence reads were collapsed and filtered. Productive Simpson clonality was computed per sample as the square root of Simpson's diversity index over productive rearrangements. Entries here come from immuneACCESS through TCRdb and include only in-frame sequences with V and J called. Some clones fail to appear in such tables; in the studies checked, an unresolved V gene covers under half of the shortfall, and the cause of the remainder is unknown. V and J calls and clone size follow that table, whereas D and trimming were derived from the DNA. For this sample the table gives 350,000 to 450,000 clones, of which about 90% were detected only once. The top ten hold roughly 2% of the sample.

The origin of this receptor is a woman aged 60 to 75 with COVID-19, enrolled during active disease. This chain joins TRBV19 to TRBJ1-1; 7 central bases correspond to TRBD1. Sequenced material: peripheral blood. CDR3 loop: CASTLKGAITEAFF. The DNA sequence is TGTGCCAGTACCTTAAAGGGGGCAATCACTGAAGCTTTCTTT.